This T cell receptor beta chain appears in the sequencing data of a study of human T cells and chemical hapten exposure. Study as a whole: From small differences in pooled library volume came most of the variation in per-sample TCR yields. Study results and limitations: Those TCRs sitting above 1 in 1000 frequency stayed the same with DPC sensitization.

Described time point: healthy volunteer bleed at 6 weeks. Total RNA was extracted from unfractionated whole blood. This clonotype showed up many times. As yet, its antigen is unknown. Unique molecular identifiers were linked by the library to individual cDNA molecules. In the study's own analysis: A per-sample median of 95,638 TCRs was observed, with counts ranging from about 20,000 to 690,600. TCRdb re-analysed the RACE reads in MiXCR, keeping a single row per CDR3 protein. These V and J calls originate from TCRdb's pipeline instead of the authors' own analysis. The sample consists of about 45,000 distinct CDR3 sequences, about 3.7% of them appearing once. The CDR3 consists of 13 residues. The V gene's germline CDR1 is SEHNR and CDR2 FQNEAQ (reference sequence). J was trimmed by 11 bases and V by 5 bases; bases with no gene match: 6.

The source is a human donor in good health. Some clones in this sample may be carry-over from other donors' samples. Input material: whole blood. This chain links TRBV7-9 with TRBJ1-1; TRBD1 matches at 12 bases. CDR3 in DNA: TGTGCCAGCAGCCGGGACAGGGGGCCAGGCGCTTTCTTT. Protein: CASSRDRGPGAFF.